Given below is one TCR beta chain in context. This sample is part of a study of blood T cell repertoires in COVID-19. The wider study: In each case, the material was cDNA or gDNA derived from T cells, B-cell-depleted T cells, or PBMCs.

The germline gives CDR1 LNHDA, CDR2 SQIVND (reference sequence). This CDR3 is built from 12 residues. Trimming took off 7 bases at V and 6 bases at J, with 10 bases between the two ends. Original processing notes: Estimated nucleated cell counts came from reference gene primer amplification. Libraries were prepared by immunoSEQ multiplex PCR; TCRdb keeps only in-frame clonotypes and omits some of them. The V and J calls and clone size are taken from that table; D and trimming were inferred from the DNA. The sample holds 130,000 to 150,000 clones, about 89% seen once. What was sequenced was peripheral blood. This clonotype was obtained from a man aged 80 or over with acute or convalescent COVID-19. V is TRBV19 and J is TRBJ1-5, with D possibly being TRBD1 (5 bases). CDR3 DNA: TGTGCCAGTACAGCTGGGGCTCAGCCCCAGCATTTT. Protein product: CASTAGAQPQHF.